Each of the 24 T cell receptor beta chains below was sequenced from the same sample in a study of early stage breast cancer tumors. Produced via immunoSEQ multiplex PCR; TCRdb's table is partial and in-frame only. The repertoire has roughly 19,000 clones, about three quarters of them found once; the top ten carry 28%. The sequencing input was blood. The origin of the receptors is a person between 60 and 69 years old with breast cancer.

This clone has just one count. Written as DNA, the CDR3 is TGTGCCAGCAGCTTAGGCGGAGGGAACTCTGGAAACACCATATATTTT. Translated: CASSLGGGNSGNTIYF. The genes are TRBV11-1 and TRBJ1-3, with D unresolved. V was pared by 1 base and J by 0 bases, with 10 bases between. This CDR3 contains 16 residues. Per germline, CDR1 SGHAT and CDR2 FQDESV (reference sequence).

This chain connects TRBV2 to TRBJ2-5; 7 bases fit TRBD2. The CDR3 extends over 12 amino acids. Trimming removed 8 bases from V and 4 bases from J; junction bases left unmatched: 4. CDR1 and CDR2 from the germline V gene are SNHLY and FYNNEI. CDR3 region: CASGLVAETQYF. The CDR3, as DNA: TGTGCCAGCGGACTAGTAGCAGAGACCCAGTACTTC.

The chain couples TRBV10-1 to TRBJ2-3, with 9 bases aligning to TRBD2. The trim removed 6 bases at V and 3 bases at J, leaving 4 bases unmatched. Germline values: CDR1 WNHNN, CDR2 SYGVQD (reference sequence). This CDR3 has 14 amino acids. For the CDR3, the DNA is TGCGCCAGCAGCCTAGCGGGAAGGACAGATACGCAGTATTTT. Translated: CASSLAGRTDTQYF.

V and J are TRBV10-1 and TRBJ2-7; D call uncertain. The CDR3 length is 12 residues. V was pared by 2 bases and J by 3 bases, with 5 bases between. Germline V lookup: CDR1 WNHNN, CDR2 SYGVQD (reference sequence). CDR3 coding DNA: TGCGCCAGCAGTGAGGCCGGCTACGAGCAGTACTTC. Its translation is CASSEAGYEQYF.

This chain's CDR3 is CASSPTPRFGGTEAFF. CDR3 nucleotide sequence: TGTGCCAGCAGCCCCACCCCCCGATTCGGAGGGACTGAAGCTTTCTTT. The V call is TRBV11-2, the J call TRBJ1-1; D unresolved. The CDR3 extends over 16 amino acids. Germline loops: CDR1 SGHAT, CDR2 FQNNGV. V dropped 5 bases and J dropped 5 bases, with 21 bases sitting between them.

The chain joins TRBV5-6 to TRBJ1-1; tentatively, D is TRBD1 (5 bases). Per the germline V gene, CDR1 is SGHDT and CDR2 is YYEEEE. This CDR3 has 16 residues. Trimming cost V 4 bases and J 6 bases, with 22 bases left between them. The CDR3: CASSPEYGGGRAEAFF. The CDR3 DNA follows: TGTGCCAGCAGCCCAGAGTATGGGGGGGGTCGAGCTGAAGCTTTCTTT.

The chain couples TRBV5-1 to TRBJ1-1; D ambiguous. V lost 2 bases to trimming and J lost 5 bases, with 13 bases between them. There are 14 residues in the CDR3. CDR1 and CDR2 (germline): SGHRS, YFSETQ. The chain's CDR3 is CASSFNRRGTEAFF. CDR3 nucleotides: TGCGCCAGCAGCTTTAATAGGAGAGGGACTGAAGCTTTCTTT.

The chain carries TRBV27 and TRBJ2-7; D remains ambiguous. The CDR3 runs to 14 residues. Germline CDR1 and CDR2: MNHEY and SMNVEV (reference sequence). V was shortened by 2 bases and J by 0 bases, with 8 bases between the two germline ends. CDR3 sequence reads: CASSLGLSSYEQYF. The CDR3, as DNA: TGTGCCAGCAGTTTAGGTCTGAGCTCCTACGAGCAGTACTTC.

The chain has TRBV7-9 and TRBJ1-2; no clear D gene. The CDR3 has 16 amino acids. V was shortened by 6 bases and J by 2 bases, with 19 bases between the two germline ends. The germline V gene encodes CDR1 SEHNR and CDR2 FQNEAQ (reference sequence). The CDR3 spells CASSRFGLAQNYGYTF. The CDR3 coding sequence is TGTGCCAGCAGTAGGTTTGGGTTGGCCCAAAACTATGGCTACACCTTC.

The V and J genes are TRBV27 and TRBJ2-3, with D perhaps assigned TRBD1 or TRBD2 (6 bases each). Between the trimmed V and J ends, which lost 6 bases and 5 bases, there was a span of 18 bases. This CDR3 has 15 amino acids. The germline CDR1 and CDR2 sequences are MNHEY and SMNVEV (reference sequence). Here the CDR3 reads CASRIGGVGLDTQYF. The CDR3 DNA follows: TGTGCCAGCAGAATCGGGGGCGTCGGTTTAGATACGCAGTATTTT.

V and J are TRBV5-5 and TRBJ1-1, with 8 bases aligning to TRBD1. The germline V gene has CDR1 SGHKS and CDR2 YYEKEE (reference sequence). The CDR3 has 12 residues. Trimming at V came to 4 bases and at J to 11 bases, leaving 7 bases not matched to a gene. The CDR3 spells CASSTRQGTAFF. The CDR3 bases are TGTGCCAGCAGCACCCGACAGGGGACGGCTTTCTTT.

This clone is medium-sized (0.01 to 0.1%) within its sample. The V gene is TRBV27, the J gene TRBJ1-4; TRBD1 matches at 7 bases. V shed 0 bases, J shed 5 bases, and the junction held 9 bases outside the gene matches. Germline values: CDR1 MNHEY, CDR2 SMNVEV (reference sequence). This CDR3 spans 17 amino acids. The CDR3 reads CASSLSPDRVLNEKLFF. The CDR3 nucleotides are TGTGCCAGCAGTTTATCCCCTGACAGGGTCCTAAATGAAAAACTGTTTTTT.

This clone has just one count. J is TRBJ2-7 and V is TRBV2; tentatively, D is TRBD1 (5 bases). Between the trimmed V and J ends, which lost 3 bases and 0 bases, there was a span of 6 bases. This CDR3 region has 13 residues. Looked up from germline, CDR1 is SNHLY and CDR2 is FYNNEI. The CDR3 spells CASSDRASYEQYF. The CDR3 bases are TGTGCCAGCAGTGACAGGGCCTCCTACGAGCAGTACTTC.

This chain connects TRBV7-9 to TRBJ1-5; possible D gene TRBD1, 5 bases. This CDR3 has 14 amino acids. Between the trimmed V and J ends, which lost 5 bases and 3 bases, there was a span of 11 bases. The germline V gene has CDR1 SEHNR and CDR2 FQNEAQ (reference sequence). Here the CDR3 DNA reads TGTGCCAGCAGCCGATCAGGGCCCAATCAGCCCCAGCATTTT. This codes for CASSRSGPNQPQHF.

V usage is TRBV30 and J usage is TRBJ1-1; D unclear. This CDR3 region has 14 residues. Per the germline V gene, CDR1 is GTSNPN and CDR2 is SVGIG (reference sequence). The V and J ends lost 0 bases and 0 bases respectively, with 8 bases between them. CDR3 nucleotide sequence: TGTGCCTGGAGTGTAAGACAAATGAACACTGAAGCTTTCTTT. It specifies CAWSVRQMNTEAFF.

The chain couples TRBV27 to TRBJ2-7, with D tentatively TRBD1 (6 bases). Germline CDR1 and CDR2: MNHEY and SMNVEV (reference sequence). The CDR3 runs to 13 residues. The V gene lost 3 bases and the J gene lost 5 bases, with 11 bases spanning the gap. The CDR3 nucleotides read TGTGCCAGCAGTTTGGGGACATACCACGAGCAGTACTTC. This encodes CASSLGTYHEQYF.

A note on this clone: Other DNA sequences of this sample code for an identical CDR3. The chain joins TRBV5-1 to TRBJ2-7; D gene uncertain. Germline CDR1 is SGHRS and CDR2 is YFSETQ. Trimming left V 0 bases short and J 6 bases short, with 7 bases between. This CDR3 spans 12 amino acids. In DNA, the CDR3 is TGCGCCAGCAGCTTGGTCCCAGGCGAGCAGTACTTC. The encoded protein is CASSLVPGEQYF.

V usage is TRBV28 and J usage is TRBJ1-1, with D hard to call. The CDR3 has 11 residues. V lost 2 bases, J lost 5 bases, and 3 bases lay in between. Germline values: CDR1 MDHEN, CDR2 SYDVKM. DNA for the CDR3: TGTGCCAGCAGTTTAGGGACTGAAGCTTTCTTT. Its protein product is CASSLGTEAFF.

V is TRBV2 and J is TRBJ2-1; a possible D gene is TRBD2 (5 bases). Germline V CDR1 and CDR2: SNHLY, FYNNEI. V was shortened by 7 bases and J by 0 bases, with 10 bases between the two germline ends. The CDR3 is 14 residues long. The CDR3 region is CASTVGSSYNEQFF. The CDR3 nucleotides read TGTGCCAGCACAGTAGGGAGCTCCTACAATGAGCAGTTCTTC.

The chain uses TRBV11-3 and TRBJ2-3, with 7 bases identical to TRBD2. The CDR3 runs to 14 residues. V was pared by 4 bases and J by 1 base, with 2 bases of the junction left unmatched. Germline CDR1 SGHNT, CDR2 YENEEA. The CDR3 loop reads CASSSGGGTDTQYF. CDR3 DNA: TGTGCCAGCAGCTCGGGAGGTGGCACAGATACGCAGTATTTT.

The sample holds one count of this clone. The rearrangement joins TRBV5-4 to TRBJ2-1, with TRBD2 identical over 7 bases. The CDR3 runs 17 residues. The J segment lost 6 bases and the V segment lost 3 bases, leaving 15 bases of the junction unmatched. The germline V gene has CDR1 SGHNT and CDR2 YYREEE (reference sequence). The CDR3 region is CASSSSGPAGKFNEQFF. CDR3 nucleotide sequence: TGTGCCAGCAGCTCAAGTGGCCCAGCGGGAAAATTCAATGAGCAGTTCTTC.

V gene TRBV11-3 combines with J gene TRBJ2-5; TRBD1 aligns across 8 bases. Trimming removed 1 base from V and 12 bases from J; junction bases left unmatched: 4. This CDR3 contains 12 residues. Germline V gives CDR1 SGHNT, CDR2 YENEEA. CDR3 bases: TGTGCCAGCAGCTTAGGGCAGGGGGCGAAGTACTTC. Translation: CASSLGQGAKYF. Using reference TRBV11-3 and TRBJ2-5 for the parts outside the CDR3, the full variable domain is EAGVVQSPRYKIIEKKQPVAFWCNPISGHNTLYWYLQNLGQGPELLIRYENEEAVDDSQLPKDRFSAERLKGVDSTLKIQPAELGDSAVYLCASSLGQGAKYFGPGTRLLVL.

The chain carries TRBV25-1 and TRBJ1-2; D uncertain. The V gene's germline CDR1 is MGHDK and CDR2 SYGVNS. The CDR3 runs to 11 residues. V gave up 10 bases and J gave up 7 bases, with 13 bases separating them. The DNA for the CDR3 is TGTGCCACCTTATACCCGGGTGGCTACACCTTC. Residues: CATLYPGGYTF.

The DNA for the CDR3 is TGCGCCAGCAGCTTGGCCCCGACAGGGGGTAGTGAGACCCAGTACTTC. As protein: CASSLAPTGGSETQYF. The V call is TRBV5-1, the J call TRBJ2-5; TRBD1 matches at 9 bases. With V trimmed by 0 bases and J by 5 bases, 8 bases remained unmatched. Germline lookup yields CDR1 SGHRS and CDR2 YFSETQ. The CDR3 loop spans 16 amino acids.